This record covers a single TCR beta chain. Germline loops: CDR1 SGHAT, CDR2 FQNNGV. The CDR3 has 15 residues. V dropped 5 bases and J dropped 6; count of bases not matched to a gene: 11. Measured with immunoSEQ multiplex PCR; TCRdb has only the in-frame clones, and not every one. This sample has about 150,000 clones, with about 87% found just once. These data originate in a study of cytomegalovirus exposure and HLA in healthy donors. This TCR was sampled from a woman in her thirties in good health and CMV-seropositive. The specimen was PBMCs. V is TRBV11-2 and J is TRBJ2-7; TRBD2 matches at 9 bases. The CDR3 spells CASSPIRGRGGEQYF. The CDR3 DNA follows: TGTGCCAGCAGCCCGATTAGGGGGCGGGGGGGCGAGCAGTACTTC.